The subject of this entry is one T cell receptor (beta chain). It has no known antigen specificity. The input lacks base qualities; no much larger clone sits a single base away. The CDR3 regions of human TCRbeta chains were subjected to immunosequencing. On the authors' methods: Repertoire TCRs were checked for matches against a reference library of SARS-CoV-2-specific TCRs that had been generated using the MIRA antigen-specificity platform. Breadth was defined as the fraction of unique TCRs that were SARS-CoV-2-associated. Depth was defined as the fraction of total T cells that were SARS-CoV-2-associated. Using the MIRA data, each spike-specific TCR was assigned both to the spike region to which the TCR was reactive and to a CD4 or CD8 class. Log10-transformed breadth and depth values were compared by one-way ANOVA with Sidak's multiple comparisons tests. TCRdb obtained this table from immuneACCESS and retained in-frame rearrangements with V and J assigned. These tables miss some clones; where compared with another copy, unresolved V genes account for less than half of the shortfall, and the remainder is unexplained. The D gene and trimming were derived from the DNA, and the V and J assignments and clone size from that table. Within this sample are about 160,000 clones, with roughly 94% of them counted one time only. The ten largest clonotypes hold around 0.98% of the sample.

This record belongs to a study of T cell responses to AZD1222 COVID-19 vaccine (dated by TCRdb to the early 2020s). Concerning the study at large: TCR sequencing was performed for approximately 240 trial participants, of whom roughly 200 were given two doses of AZD1222 and 26 were given two doses of MenACWY control vaccine. Trial participants were enrolled by age into 18-55, 56-69 and 70-plus year subgroups, with 148, 28 and 57 TCR-sequenced participants respectively.

Study-wide conclusions, independent of this receptor: In the small 56-69-year group, the increase in depth fell short of significance, most likely because of low power. After two AZD1222 doses, spike-specific TCR breadth and depth were significantly higher than at day 0 and than in MenACWY recipients. No day 14 peak-response samples were available, so repertoires were characterized only after the peak T cell response. Conclusions about previously exposed vaccinees were limited because only a handful of AZD1222 recipients were SARS-CoV-2 seropositive at baseline. Participants were mostly white British, with more females than males. The authors suggested clonal diversity may have been underestimated. Epitopes outside the regions mutated in the B.1.351 and B.1.1.7 variants were reportedly recognized by nearly half of the unique spike-specific TCRs. Vaccine-associated CD4 TCRs spanned the whole spike protein, with dominant responses in regions 160-218 and 743-854.

The time point label, read with the paper, signifies: about 28 days (+/-7) after the second vaccine dose. AZD1222 recipients with second doses at about 4 weeks or about 12 weeks were pooled, because spike-specific TCR depth and breadth did not differ between schedules. Vaccinee samples came from UK trials COV001 and COV002, including a single-blind randomized controlled phase 2/3 trial of AZD1222 (ChAdOx1 nCoV-19) in healthy adults. Trial participant PBMC samples were collected at day 0 and day 28 after the second dose for TCRbeta chain sequencing. V and J are truncated by 11 bases and 6 bases respectively, leaving an intervening sequence of 13 bases. The CDR3 starts with the cysteine, ends with the phenylalanine, and has 11 residues. Only the CDR3 region is kept as DNA, spanning 33 bases read in frame from base 1. The germline V gene sets CDR1 to MNHEY and CDR2 to SVGAGI.

This sequence originates from an adult who received the AZD1222 COVID-19 vaccine. Recombination joined TRBV6-5 with TRBJ1-1; no D segment can be confidently identified. The sequences come from peripheral blood, collected 28 days after the second AZD1222 dose. The CDR3 reads as follows: CASAGMAEAFF. The DNA sequence is given as TGTGCCTCAGCGGGGATGGCTGAAGCTTTCTTT.